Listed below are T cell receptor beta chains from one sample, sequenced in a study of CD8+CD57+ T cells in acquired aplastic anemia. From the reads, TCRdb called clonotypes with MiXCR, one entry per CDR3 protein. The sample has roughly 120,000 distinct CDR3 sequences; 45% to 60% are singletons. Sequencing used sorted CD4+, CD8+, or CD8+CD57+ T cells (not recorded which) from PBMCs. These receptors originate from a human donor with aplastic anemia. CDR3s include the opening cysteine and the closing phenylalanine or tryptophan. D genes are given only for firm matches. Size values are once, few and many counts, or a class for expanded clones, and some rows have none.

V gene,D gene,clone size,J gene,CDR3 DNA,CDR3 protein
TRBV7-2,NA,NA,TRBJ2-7,TGTGCCAGCAACGAGGATCAAGACTACGAGCAGTACTTC,CASNEDQDYEQYF
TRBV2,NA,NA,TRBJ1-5,TGTGCCAGCAGCCAGGGCGAACAGCCCCAGCATTTT,CASSQGEQPQHF
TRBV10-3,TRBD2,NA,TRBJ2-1,TGTGCCATCAGTGAATCAAGCGGGGAAAGCTCCTACAATGAGCAGTTCTTC,CAISESSGESSYNEQFF
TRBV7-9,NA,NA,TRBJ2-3,TGTGCCAGCAACGAGGGGGACACAGATACGCAGTATTTT,CASNEGDTDTQYF
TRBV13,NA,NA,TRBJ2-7,TGTGCCAGCAGCTTAAAAGGGGAGTCCTACGAGCAGTACTTC,CASSLKGESYEQYF
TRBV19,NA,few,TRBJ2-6,TGTGCCAGTACAGGGGCGGCTGGGGCCAACGTCCTGACTTTC,CASTGAAGANVLTF
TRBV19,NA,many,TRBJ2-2,TGTGCCAGTAGTATACGAAACGGGGAGCTGTTTTTT,CASSIRNGELFF
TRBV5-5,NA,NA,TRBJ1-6,TGTGCCAGCAGCTTGAGGTTTCGGCAGGAAGATTCACCCCTCCACTTT,CASSLRFRQEDSPLHF
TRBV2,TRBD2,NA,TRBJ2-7,TGTGCCAGCAGACCTGGACTAGCACCCCACGAGCAGTACTTC,CASRPGLAPHEQYF
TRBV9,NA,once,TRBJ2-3,TGTGCCAGCAGCGTAGGAGGGGGAGGAACAGATACGCAGTATTTT,CASSVGGGGTDTQYF
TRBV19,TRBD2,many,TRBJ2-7,TGTGCCAGTAGTCCCGGACTAGCGGTCTACGAGCAGTACTTC,CASSPGLAVYEQYF
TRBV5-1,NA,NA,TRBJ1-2,TGCGCCAGCAGCTTGGCAGGGGCGAGCTATGGCTACACCTTC,CASSLAGASYGYTF
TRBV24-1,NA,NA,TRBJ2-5,TGTGCCACCAGTGATTTGCAAGCGACTGGAGAGACCCAGTACTTC,CATSDLQATGETQYF
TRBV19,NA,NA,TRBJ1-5,TGTGCCAGTAGTATAGGGGTTCAGCCCCAGCATTTT,CASSIGVQPQHF
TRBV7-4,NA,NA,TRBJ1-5,TGTGCCAGCAGCTTAGGGCAGGATCAGCCCCAGCATTTT,CASSLGQDQPQHF
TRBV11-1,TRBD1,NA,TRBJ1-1,TGTGCCAGCAGAGGGACAGGGGGCATCATGAACACTGAAGCTTTCTTT,CASRGTGGIMNTEAFF
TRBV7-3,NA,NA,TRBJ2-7,TGTGCCAGCAGCTTAGGCACAGGCGGCCCCTACGAGCAGTACTTC,CASSLGTGGPYEQYF
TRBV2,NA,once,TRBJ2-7,TGTGCCAGTAGTATAGCGGATACCTACGAGCAGTACTTC,CASSIADTYEQYF
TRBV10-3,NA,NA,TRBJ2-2,TGTGCCATCAGCGTTTCTAATTGGGGTCACACCGGGGAGCTGTTTTTT,CAISVSNWGHTGELFF
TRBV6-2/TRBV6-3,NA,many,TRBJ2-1,TGTGCCAGCAGTTACGAGGCTCCGGGAGCCTACAATGAGCAGTTCTTC,CASSYEAPGAYNEQFF
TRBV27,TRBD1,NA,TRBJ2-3,TGTGCCAGCACAGACCTCGGGACAGGCCTACGCACAGATACGCAGTATTTT,CASTDLGTGLRTDTQYF
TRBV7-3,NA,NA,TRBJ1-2,TGTGCCAGCAGCCTACAGCATAACTATGGCTACACCTTC,CASSLQHNYGYTF
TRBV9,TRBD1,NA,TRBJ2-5,TGTGCCAGCAGCGCCTCGACAGGGGGCCGTCAGACCCAGTACTTC,CASSASTGGRQTQYF
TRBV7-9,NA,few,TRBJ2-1,TGTGCCAGCAGCTTATCCTCCAATGAGCAGTTCTTC,CASSLSSNEQFF
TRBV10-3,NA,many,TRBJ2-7,TGTGCCATCAGTCCCCAGGGGGAGGGCAAAGAATTTTACGAGCAGTACTTC,CAISPQGEGKEFYEQYF
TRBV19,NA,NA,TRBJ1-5,TGTGCCAGTACCGTCGGACAGAGGCCCCAGCATTTT,CASTVGQRPQHF
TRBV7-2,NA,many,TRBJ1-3,TGTGCCAGCAGCTCAGGGTCGTCTGGAAACACCATATATTTT,CASSSGSSGNTIYF
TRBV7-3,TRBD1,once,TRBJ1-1,TGTGCCAGCAGCTGGGGGGACAGGGACACTGAAGCTTTCTTT,CASSWGDRDTEAFF
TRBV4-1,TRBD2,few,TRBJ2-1,TGCGCCAGCAGCCAGAGACTAGCGGGGGTGTACAATGAGCAGTTCTTC,CASSQRLAGVYNEQFF
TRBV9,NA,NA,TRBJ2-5,TGTGCCAGCAGCGCCCTACAAGAGACCCAGTACTTC,CASSALQETQYF
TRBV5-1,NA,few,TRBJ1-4,TGCGCCAGCAGCCACTCGGGGGCCACAACTAATGAAAAACTGTTTTTT,CASSHSGATTNEKLFF
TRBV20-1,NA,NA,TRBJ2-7,TGCAGTGCTAGACCCCTCAGGTCGGGGCTAGGCTACGAGCAGTACTTC,CSARPLRSGLGYEQYF
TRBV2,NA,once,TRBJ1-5,TGTGCCAGCAGACAGGAGACGGGTCAGCCCCAGCATTTT,CASRQETGQPQHF
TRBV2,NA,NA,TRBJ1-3,TGTGCCAGCAGTGCGGGGACTGGGGGAAACACCATATATTTT,CASSAGTGGNTIYF
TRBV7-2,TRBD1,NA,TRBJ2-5,TGTGCCAGCAGCTCCACAGGGGGCGGGGAGACCCAGTACTTC,CASSSTGGGETQYF
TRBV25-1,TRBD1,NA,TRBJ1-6,TGTGCCAGCAGTGAACTCGGGACAGCCCACAATTCACCCCTCCACTTT,CASSELGTAHNSPLHF
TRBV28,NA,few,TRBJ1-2,TGTGCCAGCAGTTTTTCAGAAGTATATGGCTACACCTTC,CASSFSEVYGYTF
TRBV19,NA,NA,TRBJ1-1,TGTGCCAGTAGTATAGAAAGGGAAGTGGACACTGAAGCTTTCTTT,CASSIEREVDTEAFF
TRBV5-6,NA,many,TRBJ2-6,TGTGCCAGCAGCTTGGCCGGGGTCTCTGGGGCCAACGTCCTGACTTTC,CASSLAGVSGANVLTF
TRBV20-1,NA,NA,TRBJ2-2,TGCAGTGCTAGTACGGGCAGTGACACCGGGGAGCTGTTTTTT,CSASTGSDTGELFF
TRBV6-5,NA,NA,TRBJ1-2,TGTGCCAGCAGTTACTCGTTGGACAGTCCCTATGGCTACACCTTC,CASSYSLDSPYGYTF
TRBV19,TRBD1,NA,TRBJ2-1,TGTGCCACCCGACAGGGCTCCTACAATGAGCAGTTCTTC,CATRQGSYNEQFF
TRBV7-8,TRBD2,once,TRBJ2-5,TGTGCCAGCTCGGGGGGGGGCAGAGAGACCCAGTACTTC,CASSGGGRETQYF
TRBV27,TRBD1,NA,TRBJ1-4,TGTGCCAGCAGTTACCGGGACAGGAATGAAAAACTGTTTTTT,CASSYRDRNEKLFF
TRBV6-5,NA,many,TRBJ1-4,TGTGCCAGCAGTTACCGCGCAAGGGAAAAACTGTTTTTT,CASSYRAREKLFF